The 25 T cell receptor beta chains given below trace back to one sample, sequenced in a study of cytomegalovirus exposure and HLA in healthy donors. With 60 Vbeta and 13 Jbeta primers, the PCR was carried out. TCRdb's copy holds only in-frame clones and misses some; the assay was immunoSEQ multiplex PCR. Of approximately 100,000 clones listed, 70% are singletons. The sample comprised PBMCs. The receptors were gathered from a man aged 40-50 years in good health and CMV-seropositive.

CDR3: CASSLGGEQYV. CDR3 in DNA: TGTGCCAGCAGTTTAGGGGGCGAGCAGTACGTC. The rearrangement links TRBV25-1 to TRBJ2-7; TRBD1 might be the D (6 bases). The V gene lost 5 bases and the J gene lost 6 bases, with 8 bases spanning the gap. Germline CDR1 MGHDK, CDR2 SYGVNS. The CDR3 is 11 residues long.

The V gene is TRBV9, the J gene TRBJ2-5; D gene uncertain. Trimming removed 4 bases at V and 1 base at J, with 17 bases between. This CDR3 has 16 amino acids. CDR1 is SGDLS, CDR2 YYNGEE, per germline. The CDR3 DNA reads as TGTGCCAGCAGCCCCCCGGTGTCAGGTTTCCAAGAGACCCAGTACTTC. Translating it yields CASSPPVSGFQETQYF.

The chain has TRBV2 and TRBJ1-2; no firm D call. CDR3 size: 13 residues. V was shortened by 4 bases and J by 4 bases, with 10 bases between the two germline ends. Germline CDR1 reads SNHLY; CDR2 reads FYNNEI. The CDR3 here is CASSGGALYGYTF. The CDR3 region has the DNA TGTGCCAGCAGTGGGGGAGCCCTCTATGGCTACACCTTC. Full variable domain (remainder filled in from reference TRBV2 and TRBJ1-2): EPEVTQTPSHQVTQMGQEVILRCVPISNHLYFYWYRQILGQKVEFLVSFYNNEISEKSEIFDDQFSVERPDGSNFTLKIRSTKLEDSAMYFCASSGGALYGYTFGSGTRLTVV.

The chain recombines TRBV6-1 with TRBJ2-7; the D gene is possibly TRBD2 (5 bases). CDR3 size: 19 residues. Germline V gene data show CDR1 as MNHNS and CDR2 as SASEGT. V was clipped by 3 bases and J by 2 bases, with 26 bases between them. For the CDR3, the DNA is TGTGCCAGCAGTGATGGGTTTGAAGGCGCCACGACGGGGACCTACGAGCAGTACTTC. It is translated as CASSDGFEGATTGTYEQYF.

The chain joins TRBV7-2 to TRBJ2-1; no firm D call. V gave up 5 bases and J gave up 10 bases, with 12 bases separating them. This CDR3 region has 12 residues. The germline V gene has CDR1 SGHTA and CDR2 FQGNSA. The CDR3 nucleotides are TGTGCCAGCAGCCCAACCCCCCAGGAGCAGTTCTTC. It yields the protein CASSPTPQEQFF.

V gene TRBV6-5 combines with J gene TRBJ1-5; D may be TRBD1 (5 bases). Germline V gives CDR1 MNHEY, CDR2 SVGAGI. The germline V and J ends were trimmed by 5 bases and 4 bases, with 9 bases remaining between them. This CDR3 has 13 residues. CDR3: CASSQGLNQPQHF. In nucleotides, the CDR3 is TGTGCCAGCAGTCAGGGTCTAAATCAGCCCCAGCATTTT.

The rearrangement joins TRBV25-1 to TRBJ2-7; 8 bases agree with TRBD1. In germline, CDR1 is MGHDK, CDR2 SYGVNS. The CDR3 covers 15 residues. V shed 6 bases, J shed 3 bases, and the junction held 10 bases outside the gene matches. CDR3 sequence reads: CASSLGGTGYYEQYF. The CDR3 bases are TGTGCCAGCAGCCTAGGAGGGACAGGCTACTACGAGCAGTACTTC.

This clone appeared a few times. The chain recombines TRBV6-1 with TRBJ2-1; TRBD1 matches at 7 bases. The length of the CDR3 is 14 residues. Germline CDR1 reads MNHNS; CDR2 reads SASEGT. J was trimmed by 6 bases and V by 4 bases; bases with no gene match: 6. CDR3 amino acids: CASSATGATNEQFF. As DNA, the CDR3 is TGTGCCAGCAGTGCCACAGGGGCCACCAATGAGCAGTTCTTC.

V usage is TRBV6-6 and J usage is TRBJ2-5, with TRBD2 matching over 11 bases. The V gene's germline CDR1 is MNHNY and CDR2 SVGAGI (reference sequence). With V trimmed by 8 bases and J by 3 bases, 11 bases remained unmatched. This CDR3 contains 16 residues. The CDR3 loop is CASWGGGTSGEETQYF. The CDR3 coding sequence is TGTGCCAGCTGGGGCGGGGGGACTAGCGGAGAAGAGACCCAGTACTTC.

V usage is TRBV6-6 and J usage is TRBJ1-5, with TRBD1 as a possible D gene (6 bases). V lost 6 bases and J lost 0, with 15 bases in between. CDR3 length equals 16 residues. Germline CDR1 MNHNY, CDR2 SVGAGI (reference sequence). CDR3 sequence: CASSPRQDSSNQPQHF. The DNA of the CDR3 is TGTGCCAGCAGCCCCCGACAGGACTCTAGCAATCAGCCCCAGCATTTT.

The chain carries TRBV7-9 and TRBJ2-1; D gene uncertain. CDR3 length equals 12 residues. Germline CDR1 is SEHNR and CDR2 is FQNEAQ (reference sequence). V was pared by 5 bases and J by 8 bases, with 10 bases between. CDR3: CASSPKAYEQFF. In DNA, the CDR3 is TGTGCCAGCAGCCCAAAAGCCTATGAGCAGTTCTTC.

A few counts support this clone. The rearrangement links TRBV30 to TRBJ2-6, with 7 bases identical to TRBD2. Germline V gene lookup returns CDR1 GTSNPN and CDR2 SVGIG (reference sequence). There are 14 residues in the CDR3. CDR3 sequence: CALIGGSGANVLTF. The CDR3 DNA reads as TGTGCACTCATCGGGGGGTCTGGGGCCAACGTCCTGACTTTC. The variable domain in full, with the rest retrieved from reference TRBV30 and TRBJ2-6, is SQTIHQWPATLVQPVGSPLSLECTVEGTSNPNLYWYRQAAGRGLQLLFYSVGIGQISSEVPQNLSASRPQDRQFILSSKKLLLSDSGFYLCALIGGSGANVLTFGAGSRLTVL.

The chain employs TRBV9 and TRBJ2-5; 10 bases match TRBD2. The V segment lost 3 bases and the J segment 5 bases; nucleotides outside the gene matches: 7. The CDR3 is 15 residues long. Germline values: CDR1 SGDLS, CDR2 YYNGEE. The CDR3 DNA reads TGTGCCAGCAGCGGGGGGCTAGCGGGAGAGGAGACCCAGTACTTC. It encodes CASSGGLAGEETQYF. Looking up the rest from reference TRBV9 and TRBJ2-5 gives the full variable domain: DSGVTQTPKHLITATGQRVTLRCSPRSGDLSVYWYQQSLDQGLQFLIQYYNGEERAKGNILERFSAQQFPDLHSELNLSSLELGDSALYFCASSGGLAGEETQYFGPGTRLLVL.

Written as DNA, the CDR3 is TGTGCCTCCGCAGGGACTAGCGGTTACAATGAGCAGTTCTTC. Residues: CASAGTSGYNEQFF. The chain joins TRBV30 to TRBJ2-1, with 11 bases identical to TRBD2. Germline assignment: CDR1 GTSNPN and CDR2 SVGIG (reference sequence). The junction had 6 bases not matched to a gene; V was cut back by 7 bases and J by 4 bases. The CDR3 has 14 amino acids.

This clone was found a few times. The genes are TRBV5-1 and TRBJ2-5; 9 bases line up with TRBD2. CDR1 SGHRS and CDR2 YFSETQ come from the germline V gene. The CDR3 has 14 amino acids. Unmatched junction bases numbered 5, after V lost 3 bases and J lost 5 bases. The CDR3 sequence is CASSWGLADETQYF. The DNA for the CDR3 is TGCGCCAGCAGCTGGGGACTAGCAGATGAGACCCAGTACTTC.

The chain is built from TRBV9 and TRBJ1-1; a possible D gene is TRBD1 (6 bases). This CDR3 contains 15 residues. V gave up 3 bases and J gave up 5 bases, with 17 bases separating them. Germline assignment: CDR1 SGDLS and CDR2 YYNGEE. This chain's CDR3 is CASSGQTGITTEAFF. The DNA of the CDR3 is TGTGCCAGCAGCGGGCAGACAGGAATAACGACTGAAGCTTTCTTT.

The chain is built from TRBV27 and TRBJ2-7, with D possibly being TRBD2 (5 bases). Between the trimmed V and J ends, which lost 9 bases and 1 base, there was a span of 13 bases. The CDR3 runs to 13 residues. In germline, CDR1 is MNHEY, CDR2 SMNVEV (reference sequence). The CDR3 loop is CASQGLASYEQYF. For the CDR3, the DNA is TGTGCCAGTCAAGGACTCGCATCCTACGAGCAGTACTTC.

This clone was detected once. This chain connects TRBV7-8 to TRBJ1-2; D may be TRBD1 (6 bases). Trimming took 0 bases from V and 5 from J, leaving 16 bases between them. Germline-derived CDR1 and CDR2 are SGHVS and FQNEAQ. This CDR3 spans 16 amino acids. CDR3 in amino acids: CASSLAAGGAGYGYTF. The CDR3 bases are TGTGCCAGCAGCTTAGCGGCGGGGGGCGCGGGGTATGGCTACACCTTC.

This chain joins TRBV27 and TRBJ2-3, with 10 nucleotides matching TRBD2. This CDR3 is built from 14 residues. Germline lookup yields CDR1 MNHEY and CDR2 SMNVEV (reference sequence). Trimming took 6 bases from V and 3 from J; bases not matched to a gene: 3. The DNA of the CDR3 is TGTGCCAGCAGAGCGGGAGGGGGTACAGATACGCAGTATTTT. Amino acids: CASRAGGGTDTQYF.

This chain uses TRBV4-3 with TRBJ2-1, with a weak D call TRBD1 (6 bases). The CDR3 is made up of 15 amino acids. Trimming left V 0 bases short and J 4 bases short, with 10 bases between. Germline V gene lookup returns CDR1 LGHNA and CDR2 YSLEER. CDR3 nucleotide sequence: TGCGCCAGCAGCCAAGATGGGGGCCAATACAATGAGCAGTTCTTC. Translated: CASSQDGGQYNEQFF.

V usage is TRBV27 and J usage is TRBJ1-5, with a weak D call TRBD1 (5 bases). CDR3 length equals 16 residues. Germline CDR1 is MNHEY and CDR2 is SMNVEV (reference sequence). V lost 1 base and J lost 6, with 16 bases in between. The DNA for the CDR3 is TGTGCCAGCAGTTTATATCCCGGGGGTGGGAGTCAGCCCCAGCATTTT. Protein product: CASSLYPGGGSQPQHF.

The chain recombines TRBV5-4 with TRBJ2-5, with TRBD1 matching over 9 bases. J was trimmed by 2 bases and V by 4 bases; bases with no gene match: 3. Germline CDR1 reads SGHNT; CDR2 reads YYREEE (reference sequence). The CDR3 length is 14 residues. DNA of the CDR3: TGTGCCAGCAGCCAGACAGGGGGACAAGAGACCCAGTACTTC. Its protein is CASSQTGGQETQYF.

The genes are TRBV19 and TRBJ2-7; D is ambiguous. The germline CDR1 and CDR2 sequences are LNHDA and SQIVND (reference sequence). The CDR3 is 14 residues long. V shed 2 bases and J shed 2 bases, with 10 bases lying between them. CDR3 in amino acids: CASSIWAETYEQYV. CDR3 DNA: TGTGCCAGTAGTATATGGGCAGAAACCTACGAGCAGTACGTC.

The J gene is TRBJ2-7, the V gene TRBV2; 7 nucleotides line up with TRBD1. The CDR3 loop spans 12 amino acids. Germline CDR1 and CDR2: SNHLY and FYNNEI. V lost 4 bases, J lost 7 bases, and 4 bases stayed unmatched. The CDR3 region is CASSVQGKEQYV. The CDR3 coding sequence is TGTGCCAGCAGTGTACAGGGGAAGGAGCAGTACGTC.

The chain employs TRBV10-1 and TRBJ2-7; tentatively, D is TRBD2 (6 bases). Per the germline V gene, CDR1 is WNHNN and CDR2 is SYGVQD (reference sequence). The CDR3 extends over 13 amino acids. V lost 2 bases and J lost 6, with 11 bases in between. CDR3 sequence reads: CASSEVVGGEQYF. CDR3 DNA: TGCGCCAGCAGTGAGGTAGTCGGGGGCGAGCAGTACTTC.